One sample yielded the 15 T cell receptor beta chains listed below, sequenced in a study of control samples from healthy donors and cancer patients. Libraries were prepared by immunoSEQ multiplex PCR; TCRdb keeps only in-frame clonotypes and omits some of them. The sample shows roughly 69,000 clones, about 83% of them seen only once. The sequenced sample was blood. The receptors were sampled from a man aged 55 to 70 in good health.

This clone was recorded only once. The J gene is TRBJ2-5, the V gene TRBV7-2, with 7 bases matching TRBD1. V dropped 5 bases and J dropped 1; count of bases not matched to a gene: 7. The CDR3 sequence is 15 residues long. Germline CDR1 and CDR2: SGHTA and FQGNSA. Here the CDR3 DNA reads TGTGCCAGCAGCCAAGGGACAGCCTTCCAAGAGACCCAGTACTTC. Translation gives CASSQGTAFQETQYF.

The chain links TRBV3-1 (or the pseudogene TRBV3-2) to TRBJ2-4; tentative D call: TRBD1 (8 bases). The CDR3 has 16 amino acids. V lost 2 bases and J lost 1, with 12 bases in between. Germline V lookup: CDR1 LGHDT, CDR2 YNNKEL (reference sequence). Here the CDR3 DNA reads TGTGCCAGCAGCCAAACACAGGGGGGGGCCAAAAACATTCAGTACTTC. As protein: CASSQTQGGAKNIQYF.

The CDR3, as DNA: TGTGCCAGCAGTCTAAAGAGAGGGATGAACACTGAAGCTTTCTTT. It specifies CASSLKRGMNTEAFF. V is TRBV27 and J is TRBJ1-1, with D unclear. The V gene lost 5 bases and the J gene lost 0 bases, with 13 bases spanning the gap. This CDR3 spans 15 amino acids. CDR1 and CDR2 (germline): MNHEY, SMNVEV (reference sequence).

The chain employs TRBV6-5 and TRBJ1-5, with D maybe TRBD1 (5 bases). The CDR3 is made up of 15 amino acids. Trimming shortened V by 7 bases and J by 5 bases, and 18 bases separated the two germline ends. CDR1 is MNHEY and CDR2 is SVGAGI in the germline V gene. The CDR3 here is CASTADTYGDQPQHF. The CDR3 DNA is TGTGCCAGCACGGCGGACACCTATGGGGATCAGCCCCAGCATTTT.

V and J are TRBV4-1 and TRBJ1-3, with 8 bases identical to TRBD1. The CDR3 is 17 amino acids. Germline loops: CDR1 MGHRA, CDR2 YSYEKL. The V and J ends lost 1 base and 4 bases, in that order; junction bases with no gene match: 9. CDR3 sequence reads: CASSQVPGGLGGNTIYF. In nucleotides, the CDR3 is TGCGCCAGCAGCCAAGTACCAGGGGGCTTGGGGGGAAACACCATATATTTT.

The gene calls are TRBV28 and TRBJ1-4; the match to TRBD1 covers 7 bases. V gave up 4 bases and J gave up 8 bases; unmatched junction bases: 7. Germline CDR1 is MDHEN and CDR2 is SYDVKM. The CDR3 is 14 amino acids. The chain's CDR3 is CASSWGRGGEKLFF. CDR3 in DNA: TGTGCCAGCAGTTGGGGCAGGGGGGGAGAAAAACTGTTTTTT.

CDR3 region: CASTQYNEQFF. The CDR3 region has the DNA TGTGCCAGCACCCAATACAATGAGCAGTTCTTC. The chain has TRBV6-5 and TRBJ2-1; D gene ambiguous. Trimming pared 7 bases from V and 4 bases from J, leaving 5 bases between. The CDR3 has 11 amino acids. CDR1 MNHEY and CDR2 SVGAGI come from the germline V gene.

The chain couples TRBV14 to TRBJ2-7; D is perhaps TRBD2 (6 bases). Trimming cost V 3 bases and J 1 base, with 16 bases left between them. This CDR3 region has 16 residues. Germline lookup yields CDR1 SGHDN and CDR2 FVKESK. The CDR3 loop is CASSQGTGTGSYEQYF. The DNA for the CDR3 is TGTGCCAGCAGCCAGGGAACCGGGACTGGATCCTACGAGCAGTACTTC.

The rearrangement joins TRBV6-6 to TRBJ2-7; D is possibly TRBD1 (6 bases). V was pared by 10 bases and J by 5 bases, with 24 bases between. Germline V gene data show CDR1 as MNHNY and CDR2 as SVGAGI (reference sequence). The CDR3 is 15 residues long. The CDR3 DNA reads as TGTGCCACTACTAAAGGGGGTTCTGGTCGCAACGAGCAGTACTTC. Translating it yields CATTKGGSGRNEQYF.

The chain carries TRBV2 and TRBJ1-5; the match to TRBD1 covers 7 bases. Germline V gene data show CDR1 as SNHLY and CDR2 as FYNNEI. The junction had 7 bases not matched to a gene; V was cut back by 5 bases and J by 3 bases. CDR3 length equals 15 residues. Here the CDR3 reads CASSKRQGANQPQHF. For the CDR3, the DNA is TGTGCCAGCAGTAAACGACAGGGAGCCAATCAGCCCCAGCATTTT.

The chain recombines TRBV7-8 with TRBJ2-6; TRBD1 matches 7 bases. Unmatched junction bases numbered 13, after V lost 5 bases and J lost 0 bases. Germline lookup yields CDR1 SGHVS and CDR2 FQNEAQ. This CDR3 comprises 19 residues. The CDR3 sequence: CASSPRYRGGYSGANVLTF. CDR3 nucleotides: TGTGCCAGCAGCCCCCGTTACAGGGGTGGCTACTCTGGGGCCAACGTCCTGACTTTC.

This clone was detected a few times. The J gene is TRBJ1-1, the V gene TRBV5-4, with D possibly matching TRBD1 (6 bases). CDR1 and CDR2 from the germline V gene are SGHNT and YYREEE (reference sequence). The CDR3 loop spans 16 amino acids. Trimming took 1 base from V and 1 from J, leaving 14 bases between them. Here the CDR3 DNA reads TGTGCCAGCAGCTTGCGTATGGGACACTCGAACACTGAAGCTTTCTTT. Its protein is CASSLRMGHSNTEAFF. The complete variable domain, with remaining parts taken from reference TRBV5-4 and TRBJ1-1, reads ETGVTQSPTHLIKTRGQQVTLRCSSQSGHNTVSWYQQALGQGPQFIFQYYREEENGRGNFPPRFSGLQFPNYSSELNVNALELDDSALYLCASSLRMGHSNTEAFFGQGTRLTVV.

The chain couples TRBV7-9 to TRBJ2-3, with 9 bases identical to TRBD1. This CDR3 has 15 amino acids. The junction had 11 bases not matched to a gene; V was cut back by 4 bases and J by 9 bases. The V gene's germline CDR1 is SEHNR and CDR2 FQNEAQ (reference sequence). The CDR3 DNA reads TGTGCCAGCAGCTCAGTCCCGGGACAGGGTCTAACGCAGTATTTT. Amino acid sequence: CASSSVPGQGLTQYF.

The chain carries TRBV7-9 and TRBJ2-1; D is uncertain. Germline values: CDR1 SEHNR, CDR2 FQNEAQ (reference sequence). With 4 bases removed from V and 15 bases from J, the gap between germline ends came to 7 bases. The CDR3 extends over 9 amino acids. The CDR3 region has the DNA TGTGCCAGCAGCTCCCAACTGTTCTTC. Its protein product is CASSSQLFF.

This clone was found once. This chain links TRBV7-2 with TRBJ1-1; maybe TRBD1 (6 bases). Looked up from germline, CDR1 is SGHTA and CDR2 is FQGNSA. Trimming left V 4 bases short and J 4 bases short, with 16 bases between. This CDR3 has 15 amino acids. CDR3 coding DNA: TGTGCCAGCAGCTCTGGGGGGCAGGGACGCACTGAAGCTTTCTTT. Translating it yields CASSSGGQGRTEAFF.